The source of this T cell receptor (beta chain) is a study of blood T cells in healthy people across ages. Study-level results: Diversity was higher, and naive CD4+ cells more numerous, in long-lived donors than in aged donors.

For this clonotype: The antigen remains unidentified.

A second roughly 7 to 11 cycle PCR used barcoded and J-beta primers. One entry per CDR3 protein results from TCRdb running MiXCR on the 5' RACE reads. The sample has about 670,000 distinct CDR3 sequences; over 40% are singletons. Germline lookup yields CDR1 DFQATT and CDR2 SNEGSKA (reference sequence). Germline trimming cut 0 bases from V and 11 bases from J; bases unmatched to any gene: 10. The CDR3 has 15 residues. This TCR was recovered from an elderly woman in good health. The sample consisted of blood. The chain joins TRBV20-1 to TRBJ2-1, with 10 bases aligning to TRBD2. CDR3 residues: CSARDSPGLADQQFF. The CDR3 bases are TGCAGTGCTAGAGATTCCCCCGGACTAGCGGATCAGCAGTTCTTC.